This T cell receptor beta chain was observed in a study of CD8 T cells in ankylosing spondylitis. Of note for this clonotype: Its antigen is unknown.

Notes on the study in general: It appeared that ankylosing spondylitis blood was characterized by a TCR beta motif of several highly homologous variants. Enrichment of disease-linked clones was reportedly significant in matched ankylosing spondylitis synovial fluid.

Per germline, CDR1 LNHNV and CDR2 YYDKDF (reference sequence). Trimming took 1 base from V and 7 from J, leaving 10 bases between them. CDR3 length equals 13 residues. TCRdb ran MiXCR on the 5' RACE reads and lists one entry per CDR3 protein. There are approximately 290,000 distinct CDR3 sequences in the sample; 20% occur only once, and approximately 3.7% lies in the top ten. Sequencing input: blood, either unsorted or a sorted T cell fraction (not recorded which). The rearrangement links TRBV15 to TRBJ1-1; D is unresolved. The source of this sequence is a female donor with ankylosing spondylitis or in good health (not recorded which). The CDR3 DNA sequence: TGTGCCACCAGCAGAGTTCAACTGGATGAAGCTTTCTTT. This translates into CATSRVQLDEAFF.